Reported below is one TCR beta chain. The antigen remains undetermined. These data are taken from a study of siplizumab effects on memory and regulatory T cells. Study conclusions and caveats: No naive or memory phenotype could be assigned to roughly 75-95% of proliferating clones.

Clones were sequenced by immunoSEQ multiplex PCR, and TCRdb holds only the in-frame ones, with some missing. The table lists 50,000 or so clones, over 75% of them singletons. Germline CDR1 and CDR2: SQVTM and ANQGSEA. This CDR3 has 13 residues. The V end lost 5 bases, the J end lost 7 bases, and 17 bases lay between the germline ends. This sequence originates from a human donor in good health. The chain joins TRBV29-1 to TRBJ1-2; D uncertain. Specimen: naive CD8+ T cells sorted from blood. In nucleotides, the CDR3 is TGCAGCGTTCGCCTGGGCGGGAAAAGTGGCTACACCTTC. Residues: CSVRLGGKSGYTF.